This record looks at one TCR beta chain sequence and its context. V was clipped by 3 bases and J by 4 bases; unmatched bases: 8. This CDR3 spans 16 amino acids. The germline V gene encodes CDR1 ENHRY and CDR2 SYGVKD. Source study methods: Reference gene primers were amplified, and this amplification served to estimate nucleated cell counts. Produced via immunoSEQ multiplex PCR; TCRdb's table is partial and in-frame only. V, J and clone size reflect that table, while D and trimming were determined from the DNA. The table has fewer than 150,000 clones, about 85% seen once. The data stem from a study of blood T cell repertoires in COVID-19. Study as a whole: The United States, Italy and Spain were the sources of the acute and convalescent COVID-19 samples.

The sample consisted of peripheral blood. The chain carries TRBV10-3 and TRBJ2-7; 11 bases line up with TRBD1. This receptor was identified in a human donor in a cohort sampled during active COVID-19. The CDR3 bases are TGTGCCATCAGTGACCCTGGACAGGGGGCCTCATACGAGCAGTACTTC. It is translated as CAISDPGQGASYEQYF.